Included here is one T cell receptor beta chain sequence, with context. V lost 5 bases and J lost 1, with 15 bases in between. The CDR3 contains 17 residues. Germline V CDR1 and CDR2: LNHDA, SQIVND (reference sequence). This sample is part of a study of blood T cell repertoires in COVID-19. The overall study: In each case, the material was cDNA or gDNA derived from T cells, B-cell-depleted T cells, or PBMCs.

Method: immunoSEQ multiplex PCR; TCRdb's copy keeps in-frame clones and lacks some. This sample has more than 150,000 clones, with about four fifths found just once. This TCR was recovered from a woman of 80 years or more with COVID-19, enrolled during active disease. Sequenced input: peripheral blood. The chain couples TRBV19 to TRBJ1-6, with D perhaps matching TRBD1 (6 bases). The CDR3 reads CASSPLRGKSYNSPLHF. For the CDR3, the DNA is TGTGCCAGTAGTCCCTTGAGGGGGAAATCCTATAATTCACCCCTCCACTTT.